The 28 T cell receptor beta chains presented below share a single source sample, sequenced in a study of response to subunit inactivated influenza vaccine. TCRdb re-analysed the RT-PCR reads in MiXCR, keeping a single row per CDR3 protein. This table holds about half a million distinct CDR3 sequences, 7.5% to 8.5% found once. The sequencing used PBMCs from blood, collected roughly 24 months after vaccination. Receptors originate from a man between 45 and 75 years old who received an inactivated influenza vaccine.

This clonotype has more than one count but fewer than ten. The V and J genes are TRBV7-9 and TRBJ1-2; D is unclear. The CDR3 totals 11 residues. The V end lost 5 bases, the J end lost 8 bases, and 9 bases lay between the germline ends. Germline CDR1 reads SEHNR; CDR2 reads FQNEAQ (reference sequence). This CDR3 reads CASSLSGGYTF. The CDR3 DNA is TGTGCCAGCAGCCTCAGTGGCGGCTACACCTTC.

This clonotype has just a few counts. This CDR3 is CASSQGRDRWETQYF. DNA for the CDR3: TGCGCCAGCAGCCAGGGCCGGGACAGATGGGAGACCCAGTACTTC. This sequence joins TRBV4-1 and TRBJ2-5; 7 bases are shared with TRBD1. Losses at the gene ends were 3 bases for V and 5 bases for J; bases not matched to a gene: 9. Germline CDR1 is MGHRA and CDR2 is YSYEKL. The CDR3 sequence is 15 residues long.

The rearrangement links TRBV4-2 to TRBJ2-7, with 7 bases aligning to TRBD1. CDR3 length equals 13 residues. Trimming removed 5 bases from V and 6 bases from J; junction bases left unmatched: 7. Germline V gene data show CDR1 as LGHNA and CDR2 as YNFKEQ. CDR3 residues: CASSKDSGGEQYF. The CDR3 DNA sequence: TGTGCCAGCAGCAAGGACTCAGGGGGCGAGCAGTACTTC.

V usage is TRBV6-5 and J usage is TRBJ2-7, with TRBD1 as a possible D gene (6 bases). The CDR3 loop spans 16 amino acids. V was shortened by 0 bases and J by 3 bases, with 15 bases between the two germline ends. Germline V gives CDR1 MNHEY, CDR2 SVGAGI. The CDR3 is CASSYSRTDFGYEQYF. The DNA of the CDR3 is TGTGCCAGCAGTTACTCGCGGACAGACTTCGGCTACGAGCAGTACTTC.

This clonotype was counted between two and nine times. V is TRBV20-1 and J is TRBJ2-2; D is possibly TRBD1 (6 bases). The germline CDR1 and CDR2 sequences are DFQATT and SNEGSKA (reference sequence). The CDR3 sequence is 15 residues long. Trimming left V 4 bases short and J 4 bases short, with 16 bases between. The CDR3 DNA reads as TGCAGTGCTAAGCGAGGGGGATGGGGCACCGGGGAGCTGTTTTTT. Protein product: CSAKRGGWGTGELFF.

Points on this clonotype: A much more abundant neighbour one base away suggests this may be a read error. The chain links TRBV20-1 to TRBJ2-1; 11 bases are shared with TRBD2. The germline V gene has CDR1 DFQATT and CDR2 SNEGSKA (reference sequence). The CDR3 totals 16 residues. The CDR3 sequence is CSAEGLAASSYNEQIF. CDR3 sequence (DNA): TGCAGTGCTGAGGGACTAGCGGCCAGCTCCTACAATGAGCAGATCTTC.

This clonotype was observed a handful of times. The gene calls are TRBV20-1 and TRBJ2-1, with 12 bases that match TRBD2. CDR3 length equals 14 residues. V trimming: 1 base; J trimming: 8 bases; junction bases outside the gene matches: 3. The germline V gene encodes CDR1 DFQATT and CDR2 SNEGSKA (reference sequence). The CDR3: CSARGLAGVHEQFF. In nucleotides, the CDR3 is TGCAGTGCTAGAGGACTAGCGGGAGTCCATGAGCAGTTCTTC.

This clonotype was recorded many times. J is TRBJ2-3 and V is TRBV12-3 or TRBV12-4; 7 nucleotides match TRBD1. CDR3 length: 12 amino acids. V was clipped by 6 bases and J by 9 bases; unmatched bases: 6. The CDR3 DNA follows: TGTGCCAGCAGCCCCGACAGGGTAACGCAGTATTTT. Its translation is CASSPDRVTQYF.

This clonotype came up a few times. The genes are TRBV11-2 and TRBJ2-1; 11 bases fit TRBD2. The CDR3 has 15 residues. Germline CDR1 reads SGHAT; CDR2 reads FQNNGV. Unmatched junction bases numbered 4, after V lost 0 bases and J lost 9 bases. CDR3 sequence reads: CASSLDIAGGFEQFF. CDR3 bases: TGTGCCAGCAGCTTAGATATAGCGGGAGGGTTTGAGCAGTTCTTC.

The table lists this clonotype with a few counts. The chain has TRBV20-1 and TRBJ2-1; no clear D. CDR1 DFQATT and CDR2 SNEGSKA come from the germline V gene (reference sequence). Trimming took 0 bases from V and 9 from J, leaving 9 bases between them. The CDR3 totals 12 residues. In nucleotides, the CDR3 is TGCAGTGCTAGAGACGTACTGATTGAGCAGTTCTTC. This gives the protein CSARDVLIEQFF.

The chain uses TRBV20-1 and TRBJ1-4; TRBD1 agrees at 8 bases. J was trimmed by 8 bases and V by 1 base; bases with no gene match: 6. CDR1 and CDR2 from the germline V gene are DFQATT and SNEGSKA (reference sequence). The CDR3 extends over 14 amino acids. CDR3 sequence reads: CSARGGQAREKLFF. The CDR3 DNA is TGCAGTGCTAGAGGGGGACAGGCCAGAGAAAAACTGTTTTTT.

This clonotype was observed a few times. The chain joins TRBV12-3 or TRBV12-4 to TRBJ2-7; either TRBD1 or TRBD2 may fit D (6 bases each). V lost 6 bases, J lost 0 bases, and 18 bases lay in between. The CDR3 runs 16 residues. Written as DNA, the CDR3 is TGTGCCAGCAGCCCCGGTTTGGGGGGCAGCTCCTACGAGCAGTACTTC. Encoded protein: CASSPGLGGSSYEQYF.

This clonotype has a handful of counts. This chain uses TRBV3-1 with TRBJ2-2; D gene ambiguous. The CDR3 is made up of 14 amino acids. Germline CDR1 reads LGHDT; CDR2 reads YNNKEL (reference sequence). The V and J ends lost 4 bases and 6 bases respectively, with 12 bases between them. The CDR3 DNA reads TGTGCCAGCAGCCCCCGGTACACCGCCGGGGAGCTGTTTTTT. Protein product: CASSPRYTAGELFF.

This clonotype has more than one count but fewer than ten. The CDR3 DNA follows: TGTGCCAGCAGTTACTCTGAAGGTAGCACAGATACGCAGTATTTT. Amino acids: CASSYSEGSTDTQYF. The chain recombines TRBV6-2 or TRBV6-3 with TRBJ2-3, with D hard to call. With 0 bases removed from V and 0 bases from J, the gap between germline ends came to 7 bases. The length of the CDR3 is 15 residues. Germline V CDR1 and CDR2: MNHEY, SVGEGT.

This clonotype was seen many times. The V and J genes are TRBV28 and TRBJ1-2, with D perhaps TRBD1 (6 bases). The V gene's germline CDR1 is MDHEN and CDR2 SYDVKM. The CDR3 spans 17 residues. Trimming cost V 2 bases and J 2 bases, with 18 bases left between them. CDR3 bases: TGTGCCAGCAGTTTAATGGATGGGACAACCTCGAACTATGGCTACACCTTC. It specifies CASSLMDGTTSNYGYTF.

The genes are TRBV28 and TRBJ2-6; D is unclear. CDR3 length: 18 amino acids. Trimming removed 4 bases from V and 0 bases from J, with 16 bases in between. The germline V gene encodes CDR1 MDHEN and CDR2 SYDVKM. The CDR3 sequence: CASSSFLRTISGANVLTF. In DNA form, the CDR3 reads TGTGCCAGCAGTTCTTTTTTGCGGACGATCTCTGGGGCCAACGTCCTGACTTTC. The whole variable domain, remainder taken from reference TRBV28 and TRBJ2-6, is DVKVTQSSRYLVKRTGEKVFLECVQDMDHENMFWYRQDPGLGLRLIYFSYDVKMKEKGDIPEGYSVSREKKERFSLILESASTNQTSMYLCASSSFLRTISGANVLTFGAGSRLTVL.

This clonotype was seen ten or more times. The rearrangement joins TRBV20-1 to TRBJ2-7; 11 bases map to TRBD2. The CDR3 consists of 15 residues. Germline CDR1 DFQATT, CDR2 SNEGSKA (reference sequence). Germline trimming cut 5 bases from V and 3 bases from J; bases unmatched to any gene: 9. The DNA for the CDR3 is TGCAGTGCTCCTATACTAGCGGGAGTTGTCTACGAGCAGTACTTC. Its protein is CSAPILAGVVYEQYF.

V usage is TRBV20-1 and J usage is TRBJ2-1; 14 positions match TRBD2. Unmatched junction bases numbered 5, after V lost 6 bases and J lost 1 base. Germline V gene sequence: CDR1 DFQATT, CDR2 SNEGSKA (reference sequence). There are 16 residues in the CDR3. The CDR3 region has the DNA TGCAGTGCGTCCGGGACTAGCGGGAGTTCCTACAATGAGCAGTTCTTC. This translates into CSASGTSGSSYNEQFF.

V and J are TRBV20-1 and TRBJ2-4; D possibly corresponds to TRBD1 (6 bases). The CDR3 consists of 15 residues. Germline V gene data show CDR1 as DFQATT and CDR2 as SNEGSKA (reference sequence). Trimming cost V 3 bases and J 1 base, with 13 bases left between them. The CDR3 sequence is CSARSRGEAKNIQYF. The CDR3 DNA is TGCAGTGCTAGGTCCAGGGGAGAGGCCAAAAACATTCAGTACTTC.

Many counts were recorded for this clonotype. The chain employs TRBV7-9 and TRBJ2-5; the D gene is possibly TRBD2 (5 bases). Between the trimmed V and J ends, which lost 6 bases and 0 bases, there was a span of 8 bases. Germline CDR1 and CDR2: SEHNR and FQNEAQ (reference sequence). CDR3 length: 13 residues. The CDR3 region is CASSRSDQETQYF. DNA of the CDR3: TGTGCCAGCAGTCGTAGCGACCAAGAGACCCAGTACTTC.

The rearrangement uses TRBV28 and TRBJ2-1, with D hard to call. This CDR3 is 17 amino acids long. V gave up 2 bases and J gave up 0 bases, with 14 bases separating them. Germline V gives CDR1 MDHEN, CDR2 SYDVKM. The CDR3 loop is CASSLTLVMSSYNEQFF. The CDR3 bases are TGTGCCAGCAGTTTAACCCTCGTCATGAGCTCCTACAATGAGCAGTTCTTC.

The V call is TRBV6-5, the J call TRBJ2-3; 7 bases line up with TRBD2. V lost 0 bases and J lost 6; bases outside the gene matches: 9. The germline CDR1 and CDR2 sequences are MNHEY and SVGAGI. The CDR3 is 16 amino acids. In DNA, the CDR3 is TGTGCCAGCAGTTACTCGCAGCGGGGCCCACTGGATACGCAGTATTTT. Protein product: CASSYSQRGPLDTQYF.

In this sample, this clonotype turned up once. The genes are TRBV11-2 and TRBJ2-2, with TRBD1 identical over 11 bases. The junction had 6 bases not matched to a gene; V was cut back by 5 bases and J by 4 bases. Looked up from germline, CDR1 is SGHAT and CDR2 is FQNNGV. CDR3 length: 16 residues. The CDR3 DNA follows: TGTGCCAGCAGCCCGTGGACAGGGGGCCGCACCGGGGAGCTGTTTTTT. This translates into CASSPWTGGRTGELFF.

This clonotype has at least ten counts. The chain carries TRBV20-1 and TRBJ2-3; the match to TRBD1 covers 8 bases. V lost 0 bases and J lost 2; bases outside the gene matches: 7. The CDR3 sequence is 16 residues long. Looked up from germline, CDR1 is DFQATT and CDR2 is SNEGSKA (reference sequence). The CDR3 protein is CSARDRDRIATDTQYF. The DNA of the CDR3 is TGCAGTGCTAGAGACCGGGACAGGATAGCCACAGATACGCAGTATTTT.

In this sample, this clonotype turned up a few times. The genes are TRBV20-1 and TRBJ2-7; D possibly corresponds to TRBD2 (6 bases). CDR1 is DFQATT, CDR2 SNEGSKA, per germline (reference sequence). V was clipped by 0 bases and J by 4 bases, with 16 bases between them. The CDR3 contains 15 residues. For the CDR3, the DNA is TGCAGTGCTAGAGAAACTGGGGGGTCTAGGTACGAGCAGTACTTC. Its protein is CSARETGGSRYEQYF.

The chain couples TRBV21-1 to TRBJ2-7; the DNA was not used to check the table's D call, TRBD1. TRBV21-1 is a listed pseudogene. The CDR3 totals 15 residues. For the CDR3, the DNA is TGTGCCAGCAGCAATGCCGGGACCAAACCTACGCAGCAGTACTTC. As protein: CASSNAGTKPTQQYF.

This chain links TRBV11-2 with TRBJ2-1, with 11 bases matching TRBD2. Trimming cost V 3 bases and J 6 bases; bases outside gene matches: 10. CDR1 SGHAT and CDR2 FQNNGV come from the germline V gene. CDR3 length equals 17 residues. The CDR3 nucleotides read TGTGCCAGCAGCTTGTCATCTAGCGGGAGGCCTTTCAATGAGCAGTTCTTC. Amino acid sequence: CASSLSSSGRPFNEQFF.

This clonotype has just a few counts. The chain carries TRBV29-1 and TRBJ2-3, with unresolved D. Trimming removed 7 bases from V and 0 bases from J, with 17 bases in between. Germline loops: CDR1 SQVTM, CDR2 ANQGSEA. This CDR3 spans 15 amino acids. The CDR3 region is CSGWPGDLSTDTQYF. The CDR3 nucleotides read TGCAGCGGATGGCCGGGTGACCTTAGCACAGATACGCAGTATTTT.